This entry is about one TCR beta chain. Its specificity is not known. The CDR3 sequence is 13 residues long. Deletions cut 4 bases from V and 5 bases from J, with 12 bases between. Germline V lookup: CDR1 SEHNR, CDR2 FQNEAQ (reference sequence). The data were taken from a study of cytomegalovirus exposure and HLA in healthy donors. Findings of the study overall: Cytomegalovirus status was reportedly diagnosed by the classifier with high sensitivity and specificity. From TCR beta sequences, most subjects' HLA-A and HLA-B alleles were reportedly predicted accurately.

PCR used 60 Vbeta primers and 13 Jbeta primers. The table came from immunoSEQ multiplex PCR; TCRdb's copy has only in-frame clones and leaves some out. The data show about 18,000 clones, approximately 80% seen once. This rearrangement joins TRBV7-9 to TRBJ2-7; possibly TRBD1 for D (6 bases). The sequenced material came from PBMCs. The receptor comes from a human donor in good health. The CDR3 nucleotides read TGTGCCAGCAGCTCAAGCCACAGGGACGAGCAGTACTTC. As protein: CASSSSHRDEQYF.